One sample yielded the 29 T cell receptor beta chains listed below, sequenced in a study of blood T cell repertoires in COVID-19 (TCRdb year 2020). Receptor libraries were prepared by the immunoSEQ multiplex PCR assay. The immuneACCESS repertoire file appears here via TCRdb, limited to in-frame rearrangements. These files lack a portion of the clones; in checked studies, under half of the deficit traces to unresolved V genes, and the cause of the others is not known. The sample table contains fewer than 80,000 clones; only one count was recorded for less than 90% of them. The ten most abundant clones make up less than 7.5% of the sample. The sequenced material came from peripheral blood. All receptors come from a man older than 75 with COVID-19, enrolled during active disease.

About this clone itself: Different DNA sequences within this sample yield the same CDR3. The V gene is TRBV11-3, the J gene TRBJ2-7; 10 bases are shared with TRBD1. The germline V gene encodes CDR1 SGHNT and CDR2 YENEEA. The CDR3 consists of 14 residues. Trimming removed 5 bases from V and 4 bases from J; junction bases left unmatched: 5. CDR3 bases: TGTGCCAGCAGCCGTGACAGGGGGCATTACGAGCAGTACTTC. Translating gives CASSRDRGHYEQYF.

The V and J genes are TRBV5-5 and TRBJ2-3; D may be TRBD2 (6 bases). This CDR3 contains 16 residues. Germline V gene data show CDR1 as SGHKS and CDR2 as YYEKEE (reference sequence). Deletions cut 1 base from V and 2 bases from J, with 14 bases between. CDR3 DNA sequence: TGTGCCAGCAGCTTGTTTTTCCGGGGGAACACAGATACGCAGTATTTT. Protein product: CASSLFFRGNTDTQYF.

CDR3 sequence (DNA): TGTGCCAGCAGACGACAGCTGAACACTGAAGCTTTCTTT. Translated: CASRRQLNTEAFF. The J gene is TRBJ1-1, the V gene TRBV12-3 or TRBV12-4, with D possibly being TRBD1 (5 bases). The germline V and J ends were trimmed by 6 bases and 0 bases, with 8 bases remaining between them. The CDR3 contains 13 residues.

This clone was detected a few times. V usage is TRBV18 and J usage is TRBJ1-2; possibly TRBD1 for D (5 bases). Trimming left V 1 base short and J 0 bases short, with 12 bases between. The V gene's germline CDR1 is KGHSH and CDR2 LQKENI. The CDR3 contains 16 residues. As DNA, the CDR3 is TGTGCCAGCTCACCACAAAAGGGGAAAGCTAACTATGGCTACACCTTC. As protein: CASSPQKGKANYGYTF.

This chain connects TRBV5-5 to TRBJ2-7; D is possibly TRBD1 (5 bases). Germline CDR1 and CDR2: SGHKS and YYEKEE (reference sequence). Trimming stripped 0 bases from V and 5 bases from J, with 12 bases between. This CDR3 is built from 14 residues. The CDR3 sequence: CASSLGQRRNEQYF. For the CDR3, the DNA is TGTGCCAGCAGCTTGGGACAGCGACGGAACGAGCAGTACTTC.

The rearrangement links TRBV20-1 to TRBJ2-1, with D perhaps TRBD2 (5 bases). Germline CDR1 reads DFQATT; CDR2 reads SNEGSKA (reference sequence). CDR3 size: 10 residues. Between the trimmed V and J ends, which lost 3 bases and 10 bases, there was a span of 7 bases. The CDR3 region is CSAREEEQFF. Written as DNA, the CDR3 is TGCAGTGCTAGGGAGGAGGAGCAGTTCTTC.

In nucleotides, the CDR3 is TGTGCCAGCAGCCCCGGGACTAGCGGGGCCCACAATGAGCAGTTCTTC. Translation: CASSPGTSGAHNEQFF. V gene TRBV5-4 combines with J gene TRBJ2-1; the match to TRBD2 covers 13 bases. Per the germline V gene, CDR1 is SGHNT and CDR2 is YYREEE (reference sequence). The CDR3 runs 16 residues. V shed 4 bases and J 5 bases; nucleotides not matched to a gene: 6.

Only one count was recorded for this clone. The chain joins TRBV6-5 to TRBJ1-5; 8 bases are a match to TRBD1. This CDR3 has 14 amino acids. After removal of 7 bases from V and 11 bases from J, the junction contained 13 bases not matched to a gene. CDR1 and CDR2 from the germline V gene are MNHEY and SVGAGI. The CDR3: CASTPPGGASAQHF. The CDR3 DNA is TGTGCCAGCACCCCGCCAGGGGGCGCGTCGGCCCAGCATTTT.

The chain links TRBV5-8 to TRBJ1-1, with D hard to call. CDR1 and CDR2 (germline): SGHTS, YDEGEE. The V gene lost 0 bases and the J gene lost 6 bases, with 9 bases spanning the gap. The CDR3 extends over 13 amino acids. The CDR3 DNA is TGTGCCAGCAGCTTGGGAGTAGGAGCTGAAGCTTTCTTT. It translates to CASSLGVGAEAFF.

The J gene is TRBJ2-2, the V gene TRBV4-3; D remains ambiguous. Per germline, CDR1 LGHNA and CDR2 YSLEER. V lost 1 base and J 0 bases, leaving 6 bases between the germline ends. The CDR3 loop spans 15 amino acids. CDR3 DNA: TGCGCCAGCAGCCAAGTGGCTCCGAACACCGGGGAGCTGTTTTTT. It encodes CASSQVAPNTGELFF.

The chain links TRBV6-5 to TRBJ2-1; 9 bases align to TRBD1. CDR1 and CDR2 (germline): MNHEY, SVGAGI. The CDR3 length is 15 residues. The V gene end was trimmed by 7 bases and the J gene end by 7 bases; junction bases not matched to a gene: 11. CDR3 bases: TGTGCCAGCACCGTGGAACAGGGGGCGGTAAATGAGCAGTTCTTC. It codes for CASTVEQGAVNEQFF.

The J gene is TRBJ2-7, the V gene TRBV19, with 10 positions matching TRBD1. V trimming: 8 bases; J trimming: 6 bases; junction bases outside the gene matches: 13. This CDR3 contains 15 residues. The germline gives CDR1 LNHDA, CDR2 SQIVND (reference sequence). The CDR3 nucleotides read TGTGCCAGTGGATCAACCGGGACAGGGGTAAGCGAGCAGTACTTC. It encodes CASGSTGTGVSEQYF.

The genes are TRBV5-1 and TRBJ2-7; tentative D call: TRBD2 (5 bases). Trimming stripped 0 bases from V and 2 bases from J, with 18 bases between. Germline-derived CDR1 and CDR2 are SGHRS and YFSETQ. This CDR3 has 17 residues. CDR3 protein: CASSLAPGGGRPYEQYF. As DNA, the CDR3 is TGCGCCAGCAGCTTGGCCCCAGGAGGAGGCAGGCCCTACGAGCAGTACTTC.

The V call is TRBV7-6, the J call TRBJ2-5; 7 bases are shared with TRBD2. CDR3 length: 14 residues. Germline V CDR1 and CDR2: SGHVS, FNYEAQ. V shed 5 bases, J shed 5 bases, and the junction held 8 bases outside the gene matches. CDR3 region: CASSRNKLAETQYF. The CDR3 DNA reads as TGTGCCAGCAGCCGGAACAAACTAGCGGAGACCCAGTACTTC.

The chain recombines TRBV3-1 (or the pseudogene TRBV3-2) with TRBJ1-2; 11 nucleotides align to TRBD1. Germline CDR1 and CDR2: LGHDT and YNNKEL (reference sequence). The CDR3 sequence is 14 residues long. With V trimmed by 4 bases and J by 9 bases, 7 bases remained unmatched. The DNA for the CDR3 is TGTGCCAGCAGCCGGACAGGGGGCGCGGGGAGCTACACCTTC. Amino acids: CASSRTGGAGSYTF.

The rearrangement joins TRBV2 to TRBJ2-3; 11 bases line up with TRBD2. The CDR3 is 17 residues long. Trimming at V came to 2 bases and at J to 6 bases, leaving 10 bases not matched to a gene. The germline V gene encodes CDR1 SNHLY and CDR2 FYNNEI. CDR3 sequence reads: CASSERIAGGPWDTQYF. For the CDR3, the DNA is TGTGCCAGCAGTGAAAGGATAGCGGGGGGGCCATGGGATACGCAGTATTTT.

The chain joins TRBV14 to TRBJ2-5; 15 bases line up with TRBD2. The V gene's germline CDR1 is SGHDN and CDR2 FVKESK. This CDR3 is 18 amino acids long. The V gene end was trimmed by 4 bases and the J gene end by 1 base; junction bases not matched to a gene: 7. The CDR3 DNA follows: TGTGCCAGCAGCCCCGGGACTAGCGGGGGGAGAACCCAAGAGACCCAGTACTTC. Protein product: CASSPGTSGGRTQETQYF.

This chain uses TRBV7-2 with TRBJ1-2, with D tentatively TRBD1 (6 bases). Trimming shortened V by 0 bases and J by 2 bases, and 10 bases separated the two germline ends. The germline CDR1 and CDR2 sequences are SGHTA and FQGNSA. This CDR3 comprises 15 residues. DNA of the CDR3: TGTGCCAGCAGCTTAGCGCTCAGGGGAAACTATGGCTACACCTTC. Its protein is CASSLALRGNYGYTF.

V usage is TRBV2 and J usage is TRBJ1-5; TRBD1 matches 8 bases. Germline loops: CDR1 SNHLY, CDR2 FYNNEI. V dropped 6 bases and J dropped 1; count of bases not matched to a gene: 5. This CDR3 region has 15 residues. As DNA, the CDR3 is TGTGCCAGCAGCCCGGACAGGGTAAGCAATCAGCCCCAGCATTTT. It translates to CASSPDRVSNQPQHF.

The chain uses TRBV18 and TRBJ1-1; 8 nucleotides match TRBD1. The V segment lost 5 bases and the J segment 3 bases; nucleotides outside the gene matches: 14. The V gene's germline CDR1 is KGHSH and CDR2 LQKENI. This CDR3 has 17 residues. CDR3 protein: CASSSTGGGQVDTEAFF. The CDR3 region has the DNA TGTGCCAGCTCAAGCACAGGGGGAGGGCAAGTGGACACTGAAGCTTTCTTT.

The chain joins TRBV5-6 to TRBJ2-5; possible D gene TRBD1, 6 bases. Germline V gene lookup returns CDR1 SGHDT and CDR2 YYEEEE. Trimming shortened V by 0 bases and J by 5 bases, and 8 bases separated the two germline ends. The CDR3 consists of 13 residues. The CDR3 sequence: CASSLARGETQYF. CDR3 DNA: TGTGCCAGCAGCTTGGCGAGGGGGGAGACCCAGTACTTC.

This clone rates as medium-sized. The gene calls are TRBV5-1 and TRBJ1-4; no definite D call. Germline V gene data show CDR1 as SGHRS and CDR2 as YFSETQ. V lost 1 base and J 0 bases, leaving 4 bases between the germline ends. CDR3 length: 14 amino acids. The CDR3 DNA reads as TGCGCCAGCAGCTTGTCTGCAACTAATGAAAAACTGTTTTTT. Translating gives CASSLSATNEKLFF.

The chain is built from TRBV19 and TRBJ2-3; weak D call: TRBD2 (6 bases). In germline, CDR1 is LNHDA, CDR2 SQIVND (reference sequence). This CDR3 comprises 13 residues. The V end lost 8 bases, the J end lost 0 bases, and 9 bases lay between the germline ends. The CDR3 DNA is TGTGCCAGTGGGGGAGGCAGCACAGATACGCAGTATTTT. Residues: CASGGGSTDTQYF.

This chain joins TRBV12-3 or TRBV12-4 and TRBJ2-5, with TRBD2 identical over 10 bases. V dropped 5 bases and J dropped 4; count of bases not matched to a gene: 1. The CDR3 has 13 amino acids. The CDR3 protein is CASSPSGGETQYF. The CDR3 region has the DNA TGTGCCAGCAGTCCTAGCGGGGGAGAGACCCAGTACTTC.

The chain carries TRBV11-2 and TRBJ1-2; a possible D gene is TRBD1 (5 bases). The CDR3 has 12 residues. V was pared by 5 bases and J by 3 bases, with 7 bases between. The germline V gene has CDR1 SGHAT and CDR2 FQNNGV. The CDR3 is CASSRQHYGYTF. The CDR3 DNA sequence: TGTGCCAGCAGCCGACAGCACTATGGCTACACCTTC.

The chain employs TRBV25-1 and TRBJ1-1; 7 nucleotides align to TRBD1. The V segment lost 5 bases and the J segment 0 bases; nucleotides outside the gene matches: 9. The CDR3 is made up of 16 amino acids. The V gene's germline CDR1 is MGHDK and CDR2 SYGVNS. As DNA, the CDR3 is TGTGCCAGCAGTCCCGACCCGGGACAGATGAACACTGAAGCTTTCTTT. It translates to CASSPDPGQMNTEAFF. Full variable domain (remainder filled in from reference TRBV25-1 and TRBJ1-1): EADIYQTPRYLVIGTGKKITLECSQTMGHDKMYWYQQDPGMELHLIHYSYGVNSTEKGDLSSESTVSRIRTEHFPLTLESARPSHTSQYLCASSPDPGQMNTEAFFGQGTRLTVV.

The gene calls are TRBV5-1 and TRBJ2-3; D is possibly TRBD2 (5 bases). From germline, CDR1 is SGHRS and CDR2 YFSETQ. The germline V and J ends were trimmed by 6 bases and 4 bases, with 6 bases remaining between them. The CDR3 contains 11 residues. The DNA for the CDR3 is TGCGCCAGCAACGGGGCAGATACGCAGTATTTT. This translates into CASNGADTQYF.

The CDR3 DNA sequence: TGTGCCAGCAGCCCGACAGGGGTGGGAACCGGGGAGCTGTTTTTT. Amino acids: CASSPTGVGTGELFF. V is TRBV14 and J is TRBJ2-2; TRBD1 agrees at 8 bases. In germline, CDR1 is SGHDN, CDR2 FVKESK. V was clipped by 4 bases and J by 5 bases; unmatched bases: 6. The CDR3 contains 15 residues. The variable domain in full, completed from reference TRBV14 and TRBJ2-2, reads EAGVTQFPSHSVIEKGQTVTLRCDPISGHDNLYWYRRVMGKEIKFLLHFVKESKQDESGMPNNRFLAERTGGTYSTLKVQPAELEDSGVYFCASSPTGVGTGELFFGEGSRLTVL.

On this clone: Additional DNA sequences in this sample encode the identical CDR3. The CDR3 here is CASSPGTGPYEQYF. The CDR3 region has the DNA TGTGCCAGCAGCCCCGGGACAGGGCCCTACGAGCAGTACTTC. The chain employs TRBV3-1 (or the pseudogene TRBV3-2) and TRBJ2-7; the match to TRBD1 covers 9 bases. Per germline, CDR1 LGHDT and CDR2 YNNKEL (reference sequence). V was pared by 4 bases and J by 2 bases, with 3 bases of the junction left unmatched. The CDR3 is 14 amino acids.